A selection of T cell receptor beta chains follows, all from one sample in a study of shared T cell receptors in the human thymus. TCRdb's table, derived via immunoSEQ multiplex PCR, lists solely in-frame clones and lacks some. The table lists hundreds of thousands of clones, approximately 87% of them singletons. This same sample was also part of a study on human thymus T cells.

The sample taken for sequencing was thymocytes. The receptors were sampled from a boy in the first two years of life with a congenital heart defect. Each CDR3 is given with its conserved first and last residue. The order of the fields is clone size, D gene, V gene, J gene, CDR3 protein, CDR3 DNA. A D gene is named only where the DNA matches it firmly. A clone size is listed for some rows: how often the clone was seen (once, few, many), or a class if it is expanded.

once	TRBD1	TRBV15	TRBJ1-1	CATSRGTAERSEAFF	TGTGCCACCAGCAGGGGGACAGCGGAACGCTCTGAAGCTTTCTTT
.	.	TRBV6-1	TRBJ2-1	CASSEGPSAYNEQFF	TGTGCCAGCAGTGAAGGGCCTAGCGCGTACAATGAGCAGTTCTTC
.	.	TRBV29-1	TRBJ1-1	CSVELTNTEAFF	TGCAGCGTTGAGCTAACGAACACTGAAGCTTTCTTT
.	.	TRBV5-1	TRBJ2-3	CASSTTATSPGSDTQYF	TGCGCCAGCAGCACTACCGCGACTAGTCCTGGTTCAGATACGCAGTATTTT
.	TRBD2	TRBV11-3	TRBJ2-5	CASSTSPTAGDQETQYF	TGTGCCAGCAGCACCTCTCCGACAGCGGGAGACCAAGAGACCCAGTACTTC
once	TRBD1	TRBV7-8	TRBJ1-5	CASSPYRGHNQPQHF	TGTGCCAGCAGCCCCTACAGGGGCCACAATCAGCCCCAGCATTTT
.	.	TRBV5-1	TRBJ2-1	CASSPPSGEQFF	TGCGCCAGCAGCCCCCCCAGTGGTGAGCAGTTCTTC
few	TRBD2	TRBV2	TRBJ2-7	CASSARAPLAGVVYEQYF	TGTGCCAGCAGTGCGCGGGCTCCACTAGCGGGAGTTGTCTACGAGCAGTACTTC
.	.	TRBV10-2	TRBJ2-7	CASSLTGLLSYEQYF	TGCGCCAGCAGCCTAACAGGGCTCCTTTCCTACGAGCAGTACTTC
.	TRBD2	TRBV13	TRBJ2-1	CASSYGTSGGNINEQFF	TGTGCCAGCAGCTATGGGACTAGCGGGGGGAATATCAATGAGCAGTTCTTC
.	TRBD2	TRBV9	TRBJ2-7	CASSASLAGGDEQYF	TGTGCCAGCAGCGCGAGTCTCGCGGGGGGGGACGAGCAGTACTTC
once	TRBD1	TRBV6-1	TRBJ1-5	CASDRGPNQPQHF	TGTGCCAGCGACAGGGGCCCCAATCAGCCCCAGCATTTT
.	.	TRBV19	TRBJ2-3	CASTPGVPDETTDTQYF	TGTGCCAGTACCCCGGGGGTCCCCGACGAGACCACAGATACGCAGTATTTT
.	TRBD2	TRBV7-2	TRBJ2-3	CASSLVGLVTDTQYF	TGTGCCAGCAGCTTAGTGGGACTAGTCACAGATACGCAGTATTTT